The present TCR beta chain was sequenced within a study of naive and memory T cell subsets. The library had UMIs added by 3' ligation of an oligonucleotide to TCR cDNA. Adult healthy volunteers gave 2.5 ml peripheral blood for whole-blood RNA. Cells were not sorted; total RNA input targeted about 1 to 1000 ng. The sample holds many counts of this clonotype. Four PCR rounds used nested alpha and beta constant region primers plus the SP2 primer. Blood and skin TCR RNA was reverse transcribed with alpha and beta constant primers. MiXCR, run by TCRdb on the 5' RACE reads, gives a single entry per CDR3 protein. Here the sample spans roughly 56,000 distinct CDR3 sequences, about 7.2% being singletons. Trimming cost V 1 base and J 2 bases, with 11 bases left between them. The CDR3 sequence is 15 residues long. Germline V gene data show CDR1 as SGHDN and CDR2 as FVKESK.

This receptor was taken from a male donor in good health. The chain uses TRBV14 and TRBJ1-2; weak D call: TRBD1 (6 bases). The CDR3 spells CASSQVAGANYGYTF. In nucleotides, the CDR3 is TGTGCCAGCAGCCAAGTGGCAGGGGCCAACTATGGCTACACCTTC.